The present entry profiles one T cell receptor (beta chain) with its context. What it binds is unknown. Primed by a sample-barcoded 5' primer and a J-beta primer mix, a second PCR proceeded for 7 to 11 cycles. From the 5' RACE reads, TCRdb called clonotypes with MiXCR, one entry per CDR3 protein. The sample shows some 640,000 distinct CDR3 sequences, approximately 49% of them seen only once. These data originate in a study of blood T cells in healthy people across ages. Overall study: Template switching recovered approximately one barcoded beta molecule for every two T cells. Whole-study results and caveats: As naive T cell percentage varied, TCR beta diversity correlated strongly with it.

Trimming pared 5 bases from V and 1 base from J, leaving 9 bases between. From germline, CDR1 is MNHNS and CDR2 SASEGT. This CDR3 region has 13 residues. This TCR was recovered from a woman aged 60-75 years in good health. The chain employs TRBV6-1 and TRBJ2-7; D gene unclear. Sequenced: blood. The DNA of the CDR3 is TGTGCCAGCAGTAAAGAGAGTTCCTACGAGCAGTACTTC. The encoded protein is CASSKESSYEQYF.